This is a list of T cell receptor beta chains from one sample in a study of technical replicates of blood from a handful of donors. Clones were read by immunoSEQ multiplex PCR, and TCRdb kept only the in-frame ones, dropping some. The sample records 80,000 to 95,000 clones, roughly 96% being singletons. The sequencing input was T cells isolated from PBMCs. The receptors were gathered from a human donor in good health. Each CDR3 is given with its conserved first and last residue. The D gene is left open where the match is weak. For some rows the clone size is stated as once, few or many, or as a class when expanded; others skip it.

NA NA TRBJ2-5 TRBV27 CASSRERETQYF TGTGCCAGCAGCCGCGAGAGGGAGACCCAGTACTTC
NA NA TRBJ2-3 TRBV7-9 CAEEGLGDTQYF TGTGCCGAAGAGGGTTTAGGAGATACGCAGTATTTT
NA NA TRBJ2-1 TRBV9 CASSVVASEQFF TGTGCCAGCAGCGTCGTAGCGAGTGAGCAGTTCTTC
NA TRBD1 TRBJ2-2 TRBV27 CASSAWDRGTGELFF TGTGCCAGCAGCGCCTGGGACAGGGGGACCGGGGAGCTGTTTTTT
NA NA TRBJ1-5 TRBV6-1 CASSEAAGYSNQPQHF TGTGCCAGCAGTGAAGCTGCAGGGTATAGCAATCAGCCCCAGCATTTT
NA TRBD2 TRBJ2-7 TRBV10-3 CAISLLADPRSYEQYF TGTGCCATCAGCCTACTAGCGGACCCCCGGAGCTACGAGCAGTACTTC
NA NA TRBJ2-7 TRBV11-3 CASSLQPSTAYEQYF TGTGCCAGCAGCTTACAACCGTCTACAGCCTACGAGCAGTACTTC
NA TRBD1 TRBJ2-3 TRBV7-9 CASSSGQDTDTQYF TGTGCCAGCAGCTCGGGACAGGACACAGATACGCAGTATTTT
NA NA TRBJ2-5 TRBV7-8 CASSLYMEYQETQYF TGTGCCAGCAGCTTATATATGGAGTACCAAGAGACCCAGTACTTC
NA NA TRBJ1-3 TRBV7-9 CASSFSTDRFSGNTIYF TGTGCCAGCAGCTTTTCAACAGACCGCTTCTCTGGAAACACCATATATTTT
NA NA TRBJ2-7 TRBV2 CASSVTGVYEQYF TGTGCCAGCAGTGTAACGGGAGTCTACGAGCAGTACTTC
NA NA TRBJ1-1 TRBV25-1 CASRLGLNTEAFF TGTGCCAGCAGACTGGGGCTGAACACTGAAGCTTTCTTT
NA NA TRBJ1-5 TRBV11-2 CASSPQTGNQPQHF TGTGCCAGCAGCCCTCAAACAGGCAATCAGCCCCAGCATTTT
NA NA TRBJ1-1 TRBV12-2 CARRTNTEAFF TGTGCTAGGAGGACGAACACTGAAGCTTTCTTT
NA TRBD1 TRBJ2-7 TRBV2 CASTSDRGYYEQYF TGTGCCAGCACCTCGGACAGGGGGTACTACGAGCAGTACTTC
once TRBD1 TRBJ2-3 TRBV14 CASSQGGQGVRTDTQYF TGTGCCAGCAGCCAAGGGGGACAGGGGGTCCGCACAGATACGCAGTATTTT
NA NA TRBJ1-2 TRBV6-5 CASSYLGRPDYGYTF TGTGCCAGCAGTTACCTAGGCAGACCAGACTATGGCTACACCTTC
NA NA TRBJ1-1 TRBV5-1 CASSLWGNTEAFF TGCGCCAGCAGCTTGTGGGGCAACACTGAAGCTTTCTTT
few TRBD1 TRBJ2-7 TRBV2 CASSWDRGEQYF TGTGCCAGCAGTTGGGACAGGGGCGAGCAGTACTTC
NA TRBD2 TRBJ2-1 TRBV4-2 CASSQLAGREQFF TGTGCCAGCAGCCAACTAGCGGGAAGGGAGCAGTTCTTC
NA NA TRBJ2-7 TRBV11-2 CASRGVNYEQYF TGTGCCAGCAGAGGGGTAAACTACGAGCAGTACTTC
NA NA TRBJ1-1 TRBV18 CASSPTGLSTEAFF TGTGCCAGCTCACCAACAGGGTTGAGCACTGAAGCTTTCTTT
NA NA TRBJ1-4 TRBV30 CAWSKGGLDGEKLFF TGTGCCTGGAGTAAGGGGGGGTTAGACGGAGAAAAACTGTTTTTT
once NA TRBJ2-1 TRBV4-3 CASSHLQGYPYNEQFF TGCGCCAGCAGCCACTTACAGGGTTATCCCTACAATGAGCAGTTCTTC
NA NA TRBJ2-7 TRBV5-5 CASSLGAAYEQYF TGTGCCAGCAGCTTGGGGGCCGCCTACGAGCAGTACTTC
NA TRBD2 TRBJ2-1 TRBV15 CATSRGLAGDNEQFF TGTGCCACCAGCAGAGGACTAGCGGGAGACAATGAGCAGTTCTTC
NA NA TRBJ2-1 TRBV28 CASSLSGSYNEQFF TGTGCCAGCAGTTTAAGCGGGTCCTACAATGAGCAGTTCTTC
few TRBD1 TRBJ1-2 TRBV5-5 CASSSGLTGLNRYGYTF TGTGCCAGCAGCTCCGGACTGACAGGGTTAAATCGATATGGCTACACCTTC
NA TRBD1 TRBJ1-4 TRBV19 CASRRDRGNEKLFF TGTGCCAGTCGCCGGGACAGGGGCAATGAAAAACTGTTTTTT
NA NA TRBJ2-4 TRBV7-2 CASSLAGGLAKNIQYF TGTGCCAGCAGCTTAGCTGGGGGACTAGCCAAAAACATTCAGTACTTC
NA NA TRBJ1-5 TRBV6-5 CASSTGGQPQHF TGTGCCAGCAGCACGGGTGGGCAGCCCCAGCATTTT
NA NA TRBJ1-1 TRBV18 CASRSEGNTEAFF TGTGCCAGCCGCTCGGAGGGGAACACTGAAGCTTTCTTT
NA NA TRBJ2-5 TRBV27 CASSLGGRRGETQYF TGTGCCAGCAGTTTAGGGGGGAGGAGGGGAGAGACCCAGTACTTC
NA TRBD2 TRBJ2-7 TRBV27 CATTSGTYEQYF TGTGCCACTACTAGCGGGACCTACGAGCAGTACTTC
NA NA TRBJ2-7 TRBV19 CASSFQGSAYEQYF TGTGCCAGTAGTTTCCAAGGGAGCGCCTACGAGCAGTACTTC
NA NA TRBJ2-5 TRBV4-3 CASSQSGNQETQYF TGCGCCAGCAGCCAAAGCGGCAACCAAGAGACCCAGTACTTC
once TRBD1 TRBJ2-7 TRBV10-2 CASSDRQGSSYEQYF TGCGCCAGCAGTGACCGACAGGGAAGCTCCTACGAGCAGTACTTC